Listed below are T cell receptor beta chains from one sample, sequenced in a study of cytomegalovirus exposure and HLA in healthy donors. Method: immunoSEQ multiplex PCR; TCRdb's copy keeps in-frame clones and lacks some. The data contain roughly 150,000 clones, 75% to 90% of them singletons. The source material was PBMCs. All receptors come from a female donor in good health and CMV-seronegative. CDR3s include the opening cysteine and the closing phenylalanine or tryptophan. Each record gives: J gene, V gene, CDR3 protein.

J gene: TRBJ2-4; V gene: TRBV19; CDR3 protein: CASSRGLAGGPTKNIQYF
J gene: TRBJ2-1; V gene: TRBV21-1; CDR3 protein: CASSKLRDIYNEQFF
J gene: TRBJ2-7; V gene: TRBV5-1; CDR3 protein: CASSWGQVQTYEQYF
J gene: TRBJ1-2; V gene: TRBV10-3; CDR3 protein: CAISEQGQGTGYTF
J gene: TRBJ1-2; V gene: TRBV6-5; CDR3 protein: CASSYSTGGYGYTF
J gene: TRBJ2-1; V gene: TRBV28; CDR3 protein: CASSLYRGGGNEQFF
J gene: TRBJ2-3; V gene: TRBV5-1; CDR3 protein: CASSPRGARTDTQYF
J gene: TRBJ1-5; V gene: TRBV18; CDR3 protein: CASSRGNSNQPQHF
J gene: TRBJ2-7; V gene: TRBV6-1; CDR3 protein: CASSTGQGSFYEQYF
J gene: TRBJ2-5; V gene: TRBV7-7; CDR3 protein: CASSIRAGPETQYF
J gene: TRBJ2-3; V gene: TRBV28; CDR3 protein: CASSRGLAAFTDTQYF
J gene: TRBJ2-2; V gene: TRBV2; CDR3 protein: CASSLREATGELFF
J gene: TRBJ2-7; V gene: TRBV13; CDR3 protein: CASSLEGQGRGEQYF
J gene: TRBJ2-7; V gene: TRBV5-6; CDR3 protein: CASSLVGSGRALAYEQYF
J gene: TRBJ2-2; V gene: TRBV11-2; CDR3 protein: CASSLHPGLGHTGELFF
J gene: TRBJ2-7; V gene: TRBV4-2; CDR3 protein: CASSQGDFSYEQYF
J gene: TRBJ2-7; V gene: TRBV13; CDR3 protein: CASSLRRGTSGPYEQYF
J gene: TRBJ2-1; V gene: TRBV5-1; CDR3 protein: CASSGFVSGPYNEQFF
J gene: TRBJ2-2; V gene: TRBV28; CDR3 protein: CASSNIPTGELFF